The clone carrying this T cell receptor (beta chain) was detected many times. What it recognizes is unknown. Cyclophosphamide on days +3 and +4 followed busulfan-fludarabine conditioning and a marrow graft. The CDR3 extends over 13 amino acids. Deletions cut 6 bases from V and 2 bases from J, with 8 bases between. Germline CDR1 reads SGDLS; CDR2 reads YYNGEE. Clones were read by immunoSEQ multiplex PCR, and TCRdb kept only the in-frame ones, dropping some. This record lists approximately 7,900 clones, none seen once only, and the top ten clones contain 6%. The data stem from a study of T cells after posttransplantation cyclophosphamide. Study-level findings and limits: Recipient CMV seropositivity and CMV reactivation strongly tracked TRB clonality.

This TCR was sampled from a young adult male patient who received an allogeneic stem cell transplant from an unrelated donor, was CMV-positive, and had acute and chronic GVHD. Some T cells may have come from the graft donor. The rearrangement links TRBV9 to TRBJ2-2; possibly TRBD1 or TRBD2 for D (5 bases each). The sequences come from PBMCs, collected after an allogeneic stem cell transplant with post-transplant cyclophosphamide. The CDR3 protein is CASTRGNTGELFF. The CDR3 DNA reads TGTGCCAGCACGAGGGGTAACACCGGGGAGCTGTTTTTT.